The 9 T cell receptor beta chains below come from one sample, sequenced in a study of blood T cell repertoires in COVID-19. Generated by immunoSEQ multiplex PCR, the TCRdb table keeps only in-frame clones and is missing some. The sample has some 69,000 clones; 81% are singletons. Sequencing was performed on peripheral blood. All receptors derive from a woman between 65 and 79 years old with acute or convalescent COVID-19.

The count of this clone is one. In nucleotides, the CDR3 is TGTGCCACCAGCAGAGCCCCCCCCGAAGCTGGCTACACCTTC. Amino acid sequence: CATSRAPPEAGYTF. V and J are TRBV15 and TRBJ1-2; D remains ambiguous. The CDR3 sequence is 14 residues long. The V gene lost 1 base and the J gene lost 7 bases, with 13 bases spanning the gap. CDR1 is LNHNV, CDR2 YYDKDF, per germline (reference sequence).

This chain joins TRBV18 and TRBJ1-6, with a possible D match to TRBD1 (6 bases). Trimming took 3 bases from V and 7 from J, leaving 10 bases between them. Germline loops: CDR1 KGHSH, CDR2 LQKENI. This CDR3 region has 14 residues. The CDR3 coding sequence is TGTGCCAGCTCACCCAGGACAGACAATTCACCCCTCCACTTT. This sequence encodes CASSPRTDNSPLHF.

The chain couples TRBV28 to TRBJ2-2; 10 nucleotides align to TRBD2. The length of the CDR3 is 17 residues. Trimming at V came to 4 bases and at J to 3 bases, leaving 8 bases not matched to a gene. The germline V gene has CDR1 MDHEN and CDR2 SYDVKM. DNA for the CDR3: TGTGCCAGCAGTTCGGATAGCGGGAGGCCCTACACCGGGGAGCTGTTTTTT. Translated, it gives CASSSDSGRPYTGELFF.

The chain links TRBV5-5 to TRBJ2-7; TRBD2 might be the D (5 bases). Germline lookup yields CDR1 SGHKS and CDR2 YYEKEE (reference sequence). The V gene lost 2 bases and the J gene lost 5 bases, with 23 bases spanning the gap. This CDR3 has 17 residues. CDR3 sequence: CASSFFFGGGLYHEQYF. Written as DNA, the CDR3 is TGTGCCAGCAGCTTTTTCTTCGGAGGCGGGCTCTACCACGAGCAGTACTTC.

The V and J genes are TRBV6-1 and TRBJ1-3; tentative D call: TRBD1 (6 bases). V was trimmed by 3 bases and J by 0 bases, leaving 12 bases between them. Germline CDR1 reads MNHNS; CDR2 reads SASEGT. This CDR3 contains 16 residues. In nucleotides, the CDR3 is TGTGCCAGCAGTGACACAGGGCGCAGCTCTGGAAACACCATATATTTT. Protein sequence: CASSDTGRSSGNTIYF.

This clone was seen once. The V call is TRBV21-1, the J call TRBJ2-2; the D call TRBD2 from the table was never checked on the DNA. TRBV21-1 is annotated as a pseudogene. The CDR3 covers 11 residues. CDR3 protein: CASSTLGELFF. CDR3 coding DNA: TGTGCCAGCAGCACCCTTGGGGAGCTGTTTTTT.

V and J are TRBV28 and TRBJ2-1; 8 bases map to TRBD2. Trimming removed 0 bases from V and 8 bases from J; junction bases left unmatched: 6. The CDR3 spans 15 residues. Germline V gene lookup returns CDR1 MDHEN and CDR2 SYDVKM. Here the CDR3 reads CASSLWGREGDEQFF. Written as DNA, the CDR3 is TGTGCCAGCAGTTTATGGGGCCGGGAGGGCGATGAGCAGTTCTTC.

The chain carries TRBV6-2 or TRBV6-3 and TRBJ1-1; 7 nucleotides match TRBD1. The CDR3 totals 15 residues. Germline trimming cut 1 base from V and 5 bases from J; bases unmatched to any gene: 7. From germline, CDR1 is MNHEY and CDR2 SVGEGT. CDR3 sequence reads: CASSYLQGSGTEAFF. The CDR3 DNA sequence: TGTGCCAGCAGTTACTTACAGGGGAGTGGGACTGAAGCTTTCTTT.

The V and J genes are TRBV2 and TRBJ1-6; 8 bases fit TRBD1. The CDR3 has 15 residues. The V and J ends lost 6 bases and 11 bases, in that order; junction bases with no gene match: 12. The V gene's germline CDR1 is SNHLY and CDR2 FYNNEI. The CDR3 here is CASSPEPGTGTPLHF. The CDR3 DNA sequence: TGTGCCAGCAGCCCTGAACCCGGGACAGGAACACCCCTCCACTTT.